This T cell receptor (beta chain) was found in a study of blood T cells in healthy people across ages. Then a second PCR, running about 6 to 11 cycles, was carried out with a sample-barcoded 5' primer and a J-beta primer mix. TCRdb re-called the 5' RACE reads through MiXCR, storing one row per CDR3 protein. Of 980,000 or so distinct CDR3 sequences in the sample, 40% to 60% are singletons; the top ten hold around 15%. Sample donors were healthy Caucasian individuals that came from Russia, aged roughly 6 to 95. At least ten counts were recorded for this clonotype. What was sequenced was blood. The TCR originated in a man younger than 40 in good health.

The CDR3 nucleotides are TGTGCCAGCGCGCATGGGTTGGGGTTGAGCACAGATACGCAGTATTTT. Amino acid sequence: CASAHGLGLSTDTQYF. V is TRBV6-6 and J is TRBJ2-3; the D is unclear. The CDR3 sequence is 16 residues long. CDR1 and CDR2 (germline): MNHNY, SVGAGI (reference sequence). V dropped 8 bases and J dropped 0 bases, with 18 bases sitting between them.